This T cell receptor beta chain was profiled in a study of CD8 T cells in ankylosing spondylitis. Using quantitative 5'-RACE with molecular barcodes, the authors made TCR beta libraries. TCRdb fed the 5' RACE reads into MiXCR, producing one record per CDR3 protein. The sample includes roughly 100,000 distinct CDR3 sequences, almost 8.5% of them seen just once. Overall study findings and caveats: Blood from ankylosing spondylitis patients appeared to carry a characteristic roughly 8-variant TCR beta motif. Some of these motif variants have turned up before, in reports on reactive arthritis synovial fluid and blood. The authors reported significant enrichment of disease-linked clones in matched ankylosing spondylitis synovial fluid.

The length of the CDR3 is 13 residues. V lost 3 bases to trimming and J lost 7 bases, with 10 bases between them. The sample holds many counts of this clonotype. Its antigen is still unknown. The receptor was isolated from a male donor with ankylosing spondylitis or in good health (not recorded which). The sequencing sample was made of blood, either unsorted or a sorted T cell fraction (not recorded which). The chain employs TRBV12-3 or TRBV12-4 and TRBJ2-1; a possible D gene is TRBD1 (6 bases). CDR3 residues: CASSFRGRNEQFF. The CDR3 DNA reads TGTGCCAGCAGTTTCAGGGGAAGAAATGAGCAGTTCTTC.